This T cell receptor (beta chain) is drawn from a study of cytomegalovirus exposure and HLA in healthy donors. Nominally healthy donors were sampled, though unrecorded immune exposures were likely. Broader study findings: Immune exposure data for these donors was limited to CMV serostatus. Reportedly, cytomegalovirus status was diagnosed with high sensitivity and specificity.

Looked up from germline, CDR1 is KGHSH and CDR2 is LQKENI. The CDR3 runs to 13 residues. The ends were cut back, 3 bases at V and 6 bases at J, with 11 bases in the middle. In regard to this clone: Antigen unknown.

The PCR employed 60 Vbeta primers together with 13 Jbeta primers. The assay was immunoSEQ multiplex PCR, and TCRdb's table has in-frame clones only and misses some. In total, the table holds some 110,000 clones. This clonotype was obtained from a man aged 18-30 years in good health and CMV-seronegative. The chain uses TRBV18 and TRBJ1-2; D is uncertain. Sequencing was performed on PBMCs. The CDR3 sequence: CASSPRERDGYTF. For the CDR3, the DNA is TGTGCCAGCTCACCTCGGGAGAGGGATGGCTACACCTTC.